This T cell receptor (beta chain) was retrieved from a study of blood T cell repertoires in COVID-19. The overall study: T cells, B-cell-depleted T cells, or PBMCs provided the cDNA or gDNA that served as material.

In the authors' workflow: Scientists estimated how many nucleated cells there were by amplifying reference gene primers. Repertoires were generated with immunoSEQ multiplex PCR, while TCRdb's copy carries only in-frame clones and drops some. The V and J calls and clone size are taken from that table; D and trimming were inferred from the DNA. The sample yields under 300,000 clones, 65% to 90% seen once. This clonotype was sampled from a human donor in a cohort sampled during active COVID-19. The specimen sequenced was peripheral blood.

CDR3 in DNA: TGTGCCAGCAGCCCAGCCGGGACAGGGGCCGTCTACGAGCAGTACTTC. Protein sequence: CASSPAGTGAVYEQYF. The chain joins TRBV7-9 to TRBJ2-7; 10 bases align to TRBD1. The J segment lost 3 bases and the V segment lost 5 bases, leaving 10 bases of the junction unmatched. This CDR3 is 16 amino acids long. Germline V gene lookup returns CDR1 SEHNR and CDR2 FQNEAQ (reference sequence).